The TCR beta chain described here comes from a study of response to subunit inactivated influenza vaccine. Study-wide points: Few additional T cells are recruited per seasonal influenza vaccination, authors suggested.

Trimming removed 3 bases at V and 8 bases at J, with 14 bases between. CDR3 size: 13 residues. Per germline, CDR1 SGHDT and CDR2 YYEEEE. Note on this clonotype: Its matching antigen is unknown.

TCRdb passed the RT-PCR reads through MiXCR, listing each CDR3 protein once. The table lists over 150,000 distinct CDR3 sequences, approximately 15% of them singletons. The specimen comprised CD8+ T cells sorted from PBMCs, sampled 5 days after vaccination. The gene calls are TRBV5-6 and TRBJ1-1; D is uncertain. The clonotype originates from a man aged 50 or older who received an inactivated influenza vaccine. This CDR3 reads CASSWPGAKEAFF. CDR3 DNA: TGTGCCAGCAGCTGGCCGGGAGCTAAAGAAGCTTTCTTT.